Each of the 17 T cell receptor beta chains below was sequenced from the same sample in a study of cytomegalovirus exposure and HLA in healthy donors. Produced via immunoSEQ multiplex PCR; TCRdb's table is partial and in-frame only. The data contain roughly 56,000 clones, around nine tenths of them singletons. The source material was PBMCs. All receptors come from a woman younger than 45 in good health and CMV-seronegative.

The gene calls are TRBV27 and TRBJ1-1, with D tentatively TRBD1 (5 bases). V lost 2 bases and J lost 2, with 9 bases in between. The germline V gene encodes CDR1 MNHEY and CDR2 SMNVEV (reference sequence). This CDR3 has 14 amino acids. The CDR3 spells CASSLQGLNTEAFF. Written as DNA, the CDR3 is TGTGCCAGCAGTTTACAGGGCCTAAACACTGAAGCTTTCTTT.

The rearrangement links TRBV7-2 to TRBJ2-3, with TRBD2 matching over 11 bases. V lost 3 bases, J lost 4 bases, and 6 bases stayed unmatched. Germline V gene sequence: CDR1 SGHTA, CDR2 FQGNSA. This CDR3 is 16 amino acids long. Written as DNA, the CDR3 is TGTGCCAGCAGCTTCAGACTAGCGGGAAGGGCAGATACGCAGTATTTT. It translates to CASSFRLAGRADTQYF.

The chain uses TRBV5-5 and TRBJ2-3, with D possibly matching TRBD2 (5 bases). Trimming stripped 2 bases from V and 5 bases from J, with 15 bases between. CDR1 SGHKS and CDR2 YYEKEE come from the germline V gene (reference sequence). CDR3 length: 15 amino acids. CDR3 loop: CASSLRTGSGDTQYF. The CDR3, as DNA: TGTGCCAGCAGCTTAAGGACGGGGAGCGGAGATACGCAGTATTTT.

The J gene is TRBJ2-1, the V gene TRBV19, with 8 positions matching TRBD1. J lost 9 bases, V lost 9 bases, and 10 bases had no gene match. Germline V gives CDR1 LNHDA, CDR2 SQIVND (reference sequence). This CDR3 comprises 13 residues. This chain's CDR3 is CASRVTGGIEQFF. The CDR3 DNA sequence: TGTGCCAGCAGAGTCACAGGGGGTATTGAGCAGTTCTTC.

The rearrangement joins TRBV25-1 to TRBJ1-2; no clear D gene. From germline, CDR1 is MGHDK and CDR2 SYGVNS. The ends were cut back, 2 bases at V and 6 bases at J, with 16 bases in the middle. The CDR3 length is 15 residues. CDR3 in DNA: TGTGCCAGCAGTGAAGGGTTAGAGGGTAGCCATGGCTACACCTTC. The encoded protein is CASSEGLEGSHGYTF.

The chain has TRBV10-3 and TRBJ2-1, with TRBD2 matching 9 bases. V dropped 6 bases and J dropped 0; count of bases not matched to a gene: 3. This CDR3 spans 15 amino acids. Germline CDR1 ENHRY, CDR2 SYGVKD. The CDR3, as DNA: TGTGCCATCAGCGATAGCGGGAGCTCCTACAATGAGCAGTTCTTC. This translates into CAISDSGSSYNEQFF.

The J gene is TRBJ1-2, the V gene TRBV6-5; 9 bases map to TRBD1. Germline assignment: CDR1 MNHEY and CDR2 SVGAGI. The ends lost 6 bases at V and 0 bases at J; junction bases unmatched: 5. This CDR3 region has 15 residues. The CDR3 sequence is CASSPGTGSNYGYTF. CDR3 nucleotides: TGTGCCAGCAGCCCAGGGACAGGGTCTAACTATGGCTACACCTTC.

The rearrangement links TRBV6-1 to TRBJ2-5, with TRBD2 identical over 7 bases. Looked up from germline, CDR1 is MNHNS and CDR2 is SASEGT. J gave up 1 base and V 7 bases, and 3 bases lay outside the gene matches. The CDR3 consists of 13 residues. CDR3 sequence (DNA): TGTGCCAGCACAAGCGGGGCCCAAGAGACCCAGTACTTC. Its protein product is CASTSGAQETQYF.

This clone occurred once. This sequence joins TRBV30 and TRBJ2-7; tentative D call: TRBD2 (5 bases). The germline V gene encodes CDR1 GTSNPN and CDR2 SVGIG (reference sequence). The length of the CDR3 is 12 residues. V was shortened by 3 bases and J by 6 bases, with 12 bases between the two germline ends. The CDR3 nucleotides are TGTGCCTGGAGCCACAGCGAGGGCGAGCAGTACTTC. Translation: CAWSHSEGEQYF.

The V gene is TRBV27, the J gene TRBJ1-1; TRBD1 matches at 8 bases. V shed 4 bases and J 1 base; nucleotides not matched to a gene: 2. The CDR3 runs 14 residues. In germline, CDR1 is MNHEY, CDR2 SMNVEV (reference sequence). CDR3 nucleotide sequence: TGTGCCAGCAGTTGGGGGACAGGGAACACTGAAGCTTTCTTT. Its protein is CASSWGTGNTEAFF.

The V call is TRBV5-4, the J call TRBJ2-3, with 9 bases that match TRBD2. With 1 base clipped from V and 7 bases from J, the junction kept 10 bases outside the gene matches. Germline CDR1 reads SGHNT; CDR2 reads YYREEE (reference sequence). The CDR3 spans 16 residues. The CDR3 protein is CASSLSPSGTMNTQYF. The CDR3 DNA follows: TGTGCCAGCAGCTTGTCGCCTAGCGGGACAATGAATACGCAGTATTTT.

The V gene is TRBV18, the J gene TRBJ2-2, with 9 bases that match TRBD2. Germline trimming cut 2 bases from V and 6 bases from J; bases unmatched to any gene: 7. The CDR3 has 16 residues. Germline assignment: CDR1 KGHSH and CDR2 LQKENI. The CDR3 protein is CASSPVGTSFSGELFF. The CDR3 DNA is TGTGCCAGCTCACCAGTGGGGACTAGCTTCTCCGGGGAGCTGTTTTTT.

The chain carries TRBV28 and TRBJ2-3; D might be TRBD1 (6 bases). V lost 10 bases to trimming and J lost 3 bases, with 20 bases between them. The CDR3 length is 15 residues. The germline V gene encodes CDR1 MDHEN and CDR2 SYDVKM. The CDR3 region is CATAPAPQGTDTQYF. The CDR3, as DNA: TGTGCCACCGCCCCAGCTCCCCAGGGGACAGATACGCAGTATTTT.

V and J are TRBV5-1 and TRBJ1-2; 10 nucleotides match TRBD1. The V gene's germline CDR1 is SGHRS and CDR2 YFSETQ. The CDR3 extends over 15 amino acids. V lost 4 bases and J lost 3; bases outside the gene matches: 6. This CDR3 is CASSKGQGTDYGYTF. DNA for the CDR3: TGCGCCAGCAGCAAGGGACAGGGGACGGACTATGGCTACACCTTC.

V usage is TRBV10-3 and J usage is TRBJ1-1; a weak D match, TRBD1 (5 bases). The germline V gene has CDR1 ENHRY and CDR2 SYGVKD. Trimming stripped 6 bases from V and 2 bases from J, with 13 bases between. This CDR3 is 14 amino acids long. The CDR3: CAIRDRRQNTEAFF. In DNA form, the CDR3 reads TGTGCCATCAGAGACAGAAGGCAAAACACTGAAGCTTTCTTT.

The rearrangement links TRBV5-1 to TRBJ1-2, with D perhaps matching TRBD1 (6 bases). CDR1 is SGHRS and CDR2 is YFSETQ in the germline V gene. V lost 3 bases to trimming and J lost 5 bases, with 8 bases between them. CDR3 size: 12 residues. The CDR3 here is CASSSTGYGYTF. CDR3 sequence (DNA): TGCGCCAGCAGCTCCACAGGGTATGGCTACACCTTC.

The rearrangement links TRBV7-9 to TRBJ1-3, with D perhaps TRBD1 (6 bases). In germline, CDR1 is SEHNR, CDR2 FQNEAQ (reference sequence). Trimming took 2 bases from V and 3 from J, leaving 11 bases between them. This CDR3 spans 15 amino acids. As DNA, the CDR3 is TGTGCCAGCAGCTTATCAGGGGCGGTTGGAAACACCATATATTTT. Amino acid sequence: CASSLSGAVGNTIYF.